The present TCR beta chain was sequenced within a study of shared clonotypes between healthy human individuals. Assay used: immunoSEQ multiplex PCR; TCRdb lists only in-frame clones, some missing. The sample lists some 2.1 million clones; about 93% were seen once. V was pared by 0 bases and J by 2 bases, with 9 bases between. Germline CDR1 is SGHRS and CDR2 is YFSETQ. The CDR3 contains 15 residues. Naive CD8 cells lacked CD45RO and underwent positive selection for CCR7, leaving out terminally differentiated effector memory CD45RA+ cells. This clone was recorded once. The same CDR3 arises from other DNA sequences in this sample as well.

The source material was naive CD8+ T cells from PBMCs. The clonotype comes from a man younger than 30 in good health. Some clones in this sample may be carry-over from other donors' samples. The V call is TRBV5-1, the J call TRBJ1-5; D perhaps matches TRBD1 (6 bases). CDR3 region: CASSLAGAGNQPQHF. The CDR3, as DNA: TGCGCCAGCAGCTTGGCGGGGGCTGGCAATCAGCCCCAGCATTTT. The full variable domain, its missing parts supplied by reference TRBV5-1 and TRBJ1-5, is KAGVTQTPRYLIKTRGQQVTLSCSPISGHRSVSWYQQTPGQGLQFLFEYFSETQRNKGNFPGRFSGRQFSNSRSEMNVSTLELGDSALYLCASSLAGAGNQPQHFGDGTRLSIL.